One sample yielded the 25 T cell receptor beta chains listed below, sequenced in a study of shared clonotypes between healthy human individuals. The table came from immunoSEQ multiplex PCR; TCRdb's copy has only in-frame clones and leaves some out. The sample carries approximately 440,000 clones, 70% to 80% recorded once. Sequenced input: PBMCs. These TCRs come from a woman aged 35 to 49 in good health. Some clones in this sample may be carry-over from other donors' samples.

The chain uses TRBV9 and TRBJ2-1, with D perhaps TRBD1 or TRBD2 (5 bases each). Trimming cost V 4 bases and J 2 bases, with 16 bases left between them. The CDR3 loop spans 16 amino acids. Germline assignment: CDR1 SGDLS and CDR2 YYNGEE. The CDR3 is CASSLPPGRTYNEQFF. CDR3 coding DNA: TGTGCCAGCAGCCTCCCCCCGGGGCGAACCTACAATGAGCAGTTCTTC.

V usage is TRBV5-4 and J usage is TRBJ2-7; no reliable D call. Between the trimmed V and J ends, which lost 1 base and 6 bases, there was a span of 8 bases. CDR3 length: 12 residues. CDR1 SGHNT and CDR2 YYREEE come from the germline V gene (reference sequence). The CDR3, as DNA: TGTGCCAGCAGCTTGTCTGGGCGCGAGCAGTACTTC. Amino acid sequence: CASSLSGREQYF.

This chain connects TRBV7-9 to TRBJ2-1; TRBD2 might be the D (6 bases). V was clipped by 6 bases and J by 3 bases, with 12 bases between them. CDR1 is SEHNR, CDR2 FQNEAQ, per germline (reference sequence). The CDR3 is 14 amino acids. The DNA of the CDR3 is TGTGCCAGCAGTACCGGCGGGGACTACAATGAGCAGTTCTTC. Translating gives CASSTGGDYNEQFF.

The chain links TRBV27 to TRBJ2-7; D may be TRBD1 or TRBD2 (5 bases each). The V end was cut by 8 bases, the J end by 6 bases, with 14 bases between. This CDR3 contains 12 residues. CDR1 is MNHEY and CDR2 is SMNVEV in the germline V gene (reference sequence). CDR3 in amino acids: CASGDSGGEQYF. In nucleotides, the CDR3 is TGTGCCAGCGGGGATAGTGGGGGCGAGCAGTACTTC.

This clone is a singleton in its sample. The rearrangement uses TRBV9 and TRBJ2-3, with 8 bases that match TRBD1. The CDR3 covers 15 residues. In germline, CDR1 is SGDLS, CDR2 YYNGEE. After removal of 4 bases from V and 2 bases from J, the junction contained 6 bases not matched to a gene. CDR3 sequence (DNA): TGTGCCAGCAGCCCCAGACAGGGGACCACAGATACGCAGTATTTT. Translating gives CASSPRQGTTDTQYF.

The CDR3 sequence is CASTDRDWTEAFF. CDR3 nucleotide sequence: TGTGCCAGCACCGACAGAGATTGGACTGAAGCTTTCTTT. The chain combines TRBV28 with TRBJ1-1; maybe TRBD1 (5 bases). CDR1 MDHEN and CDR2 SYDVKM come from the germline V gene. The CDR3 has 13 residues. V lost 7 bases to trimming and J lost 5 bases, with 14 bases between them.

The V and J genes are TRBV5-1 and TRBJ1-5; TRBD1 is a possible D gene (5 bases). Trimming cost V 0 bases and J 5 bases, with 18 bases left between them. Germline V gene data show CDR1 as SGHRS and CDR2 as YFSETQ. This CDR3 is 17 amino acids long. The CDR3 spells CASSLGPVGTGDQPQHF. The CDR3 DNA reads TGCGCCAGCAGCTTGGGCCCGGTAGGGACCGGTGATCAGCCCCAGCATTTT. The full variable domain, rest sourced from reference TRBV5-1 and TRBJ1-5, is KAGVTQTPRYLIKTRGQQVTLSCSPISGHRSVSWYQQTPGQGLQFLFEYFSETQRNKGNFPGRFSGRQFSNSRSEMNVSTLELGDSALYLCASSLGPVGTGDQPQHFGDGTRLSIL.

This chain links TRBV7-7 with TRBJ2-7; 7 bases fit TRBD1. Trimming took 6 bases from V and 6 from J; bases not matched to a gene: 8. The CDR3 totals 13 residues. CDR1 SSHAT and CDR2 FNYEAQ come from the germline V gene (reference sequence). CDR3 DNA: TGTGCCAGCAGTCTCGACAGGGCGGGCGAGCAGTACTTC. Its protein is CASSLDRAGEQYF.

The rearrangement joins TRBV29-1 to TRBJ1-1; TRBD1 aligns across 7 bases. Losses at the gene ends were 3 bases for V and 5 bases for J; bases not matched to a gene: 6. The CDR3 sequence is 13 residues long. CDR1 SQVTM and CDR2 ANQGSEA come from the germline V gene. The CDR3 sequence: CSVDSTGVTEAFF. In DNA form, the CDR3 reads TGCAGCGTTGACTCTACAGGGGTTACTGAAGCTTTCTTT. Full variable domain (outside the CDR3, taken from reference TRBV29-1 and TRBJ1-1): SAVISQKPSRDICQRGTSLTIQCQVDSQVTMMFWYRQQPGQSLTLIATANQGSEATYESGFVIDKFPISRPNLTFSTLTVSNMSPEDSSIYLCSVDSTGVTEAFFGQGTRLTVV.

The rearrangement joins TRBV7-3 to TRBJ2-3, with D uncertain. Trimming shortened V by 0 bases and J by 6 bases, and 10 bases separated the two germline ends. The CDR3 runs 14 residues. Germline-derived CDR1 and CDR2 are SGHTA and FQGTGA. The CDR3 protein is CASSLTPKFDTQYF. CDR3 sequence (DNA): TGTGCCAGCAGCTTAACCCCGAAGTTCGATACGCAGTATTTT.

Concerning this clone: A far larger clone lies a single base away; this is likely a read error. DNA for the CDR3: TGTGCCAGCAGCAGCCCGAATGACGAGCAGTACTTC. Translation: CASSSPNDEQYF. This chain joins TRBV5-4 and TRBJ2-7; D is uncertain. The germline CDR1 and CDR2 sequences are SGHNT and YYREEE (reference sequence). The CDR3 length is 12 residues. The V and J ends lost 4 bases and 5 bases respectively, with 10 bases between them.

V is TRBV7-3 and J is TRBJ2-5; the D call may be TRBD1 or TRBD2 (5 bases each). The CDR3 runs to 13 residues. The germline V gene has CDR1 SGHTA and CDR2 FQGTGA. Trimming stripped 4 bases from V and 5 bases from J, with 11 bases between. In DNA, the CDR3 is TGTGCCAGCAGCTCCGGGGCACGGGAGACCCAGTACTTC. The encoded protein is CASSSGARETQYF.

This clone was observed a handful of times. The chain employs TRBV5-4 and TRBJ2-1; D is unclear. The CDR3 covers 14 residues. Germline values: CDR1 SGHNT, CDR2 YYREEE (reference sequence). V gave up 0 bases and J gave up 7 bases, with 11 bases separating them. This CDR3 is CASSLARSLNEQFF. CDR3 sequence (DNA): TGTGCCAGCAGCTTGGCGAGGAGTTTAAATGAGCAGTTCTTC.

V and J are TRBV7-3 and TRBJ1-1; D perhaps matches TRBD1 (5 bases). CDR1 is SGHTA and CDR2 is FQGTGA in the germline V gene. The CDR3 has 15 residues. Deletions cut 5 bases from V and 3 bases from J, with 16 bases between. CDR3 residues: CASSLGGGLDTEAFF. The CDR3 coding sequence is TGTGCCAGCAGCCTAGGCGGGGGGTTGGACACTGAAGCTTTCTTT.

CDR3 bases: TGTGCCAGCAGTGACGGGGATATCAATGAGCAGTTCTTC. Protein sequence: CASSDGDINEQFF. The chain has TRBV6-4 and TRBJ2-1; D uncertain. This CDR3 is built from 13 residues. The V end lost 2 bases, the J end lost 6 bases, and 8 bases lay between the germline ends. From germline, CDR1 is MRHNA and CDR2 SNTAGT.

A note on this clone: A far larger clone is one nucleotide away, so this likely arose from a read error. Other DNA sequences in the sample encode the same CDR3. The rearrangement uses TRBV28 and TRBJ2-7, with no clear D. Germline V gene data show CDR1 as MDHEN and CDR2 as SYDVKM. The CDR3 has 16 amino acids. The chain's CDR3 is CASSHPPSYLNYEQYF. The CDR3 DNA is TGTGCCAGCAGCCACCCCCCGTCCTACCTTAACTACGAACAGTACTTC.

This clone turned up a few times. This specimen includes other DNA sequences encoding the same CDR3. CDR3 nucleotides: TGCGCCAGCAGCCGACCCGACAGCTTCTATGGCTACACCTTC. This gives the protein CASSRPDSFYGYTF. The rearrangement links TRBV4-1 to TRBJ1-2, with D possibly TRBD1 on 5 matching bases. The CDR3 is 14 amino acids. The V end was cut by 4 bases, the J end by 4 bases, with 13 bases between. Germline-derived CDR1 and CDR2 are MGHRA and YSYEKL.

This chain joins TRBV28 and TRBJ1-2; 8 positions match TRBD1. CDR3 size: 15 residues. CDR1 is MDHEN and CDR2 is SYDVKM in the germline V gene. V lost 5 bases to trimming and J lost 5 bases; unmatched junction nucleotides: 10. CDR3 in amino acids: CASSTPGGPEYGYTF. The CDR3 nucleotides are TGTGCCAGCAGTACTCCAGGGGGCCCGGAGTATGGCTACACCTTC.

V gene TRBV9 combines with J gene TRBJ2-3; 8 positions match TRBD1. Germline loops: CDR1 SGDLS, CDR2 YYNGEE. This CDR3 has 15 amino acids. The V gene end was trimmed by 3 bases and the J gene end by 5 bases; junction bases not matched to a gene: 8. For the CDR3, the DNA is TGTGCCAGCAGCGCCAGGGGGCTATCCCGAGATACGCAGTATTTT. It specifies CASSARGLSRDTQYF.

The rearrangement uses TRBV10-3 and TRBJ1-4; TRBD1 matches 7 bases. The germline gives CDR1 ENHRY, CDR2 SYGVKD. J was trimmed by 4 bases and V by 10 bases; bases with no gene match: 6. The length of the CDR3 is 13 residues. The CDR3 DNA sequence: TGTGCCACGCAGGGACAGATTAATGAAAAACTGTTTTTT. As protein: CATQGQINEKLFF.

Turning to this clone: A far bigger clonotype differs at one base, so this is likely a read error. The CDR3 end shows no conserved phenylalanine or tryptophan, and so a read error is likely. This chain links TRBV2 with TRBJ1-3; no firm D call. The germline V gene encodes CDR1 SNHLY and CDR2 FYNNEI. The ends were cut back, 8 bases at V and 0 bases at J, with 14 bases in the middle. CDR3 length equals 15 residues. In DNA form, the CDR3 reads TGTGCCAGCTCGTCCAGGCCCTCCTCTGGAAACACCATATATCTT. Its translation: CASSSRPSSGNTIYL.

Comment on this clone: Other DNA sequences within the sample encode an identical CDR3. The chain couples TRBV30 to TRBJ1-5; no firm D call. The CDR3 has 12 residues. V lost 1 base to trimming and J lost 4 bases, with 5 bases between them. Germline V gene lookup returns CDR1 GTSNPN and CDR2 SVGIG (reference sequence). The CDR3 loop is CAWSGSNQPQHF. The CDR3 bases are TGTGCCTGGAGTGGAAGTAATCAGCCCCAGCATTTT.

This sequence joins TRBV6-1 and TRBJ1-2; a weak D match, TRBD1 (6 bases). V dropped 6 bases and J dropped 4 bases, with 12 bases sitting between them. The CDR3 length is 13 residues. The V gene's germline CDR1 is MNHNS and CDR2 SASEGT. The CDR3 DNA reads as TGTGCCAGCAGCAGACAGGACCTCTATGGCTACACCTTC. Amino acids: CASSRQDLYGYTF.

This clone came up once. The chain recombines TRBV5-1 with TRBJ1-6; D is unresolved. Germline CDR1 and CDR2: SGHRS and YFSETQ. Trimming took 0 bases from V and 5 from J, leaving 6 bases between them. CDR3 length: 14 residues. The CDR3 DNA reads TGCGCCAGCAGCTTGGTTCAGGATAATTCACCCCTCCACTTT. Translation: CASSLVQDNSPLHF.

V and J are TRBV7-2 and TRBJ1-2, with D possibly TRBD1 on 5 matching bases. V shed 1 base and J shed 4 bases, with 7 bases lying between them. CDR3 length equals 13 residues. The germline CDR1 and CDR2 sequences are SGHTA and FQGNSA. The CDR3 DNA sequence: TGTGCCAGCAGCTTAGACAGGACCTATGGCTACACCTTC. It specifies CASSLDRTYGYTF.